The 9 T cell receptor beta chains presented below share a single source sample, sequenced in a study of human T cells and chemical hapten exposure. TCRdb independently ran MiXCR on the RACE reads; one entry per CDR3 protein. The data contain tens of thousands of distinct CDR3 sequences, more than 9.5% of them singletons. Stated time point: patch test 3, about 24 weeks after DPC sensitization. Treatment specified: therapeutic diphenylcyclopropenone sensitization with weekly scalp DPC. The sequences come from whole blood, collected in connection with sensitization to the hapten diphenylcyclopropenone (DPC). These receptors came from a woman aged 45-59 years with alopecia areata. Some clones in this sample may be carry-over from other donors' samples.

The chain is built from TRBV28 and TRBJ2-3, with 9 nucleotides matching TRBD1. Trimming at V came to 8 bases and at J to 3 bases, leaving 9 bases not matched to a gene. The CDR3 has 15 amino acids. The germline gives CDR1 MDHEN, CDR2 SYDVKM. As DNA, the CDR3 is TGTGCCAGCTCTCGGACAGGGGATTCAACAGATACGCAGTATTTT. It yields the protein CASSRTGDSTDTQYF.

The sample holds many counts of this clonotype. The chain has TRBV28 and TRBJ1-5; D uncertain. Trimming shortened V by 1 base and J by 6 bases, and 7 bases separated the two germline ends. The CDR3 has 13 residues. The germline V gene encodes CDR1 MDHEN and CDR2 SYDVKM. As DNA, the CDR3 is TGTGCCAGCAGTTTATTGGGAGGTCAGCCCCAGCATTTT. Translating it yields CASSLLGGQPQHF.

Ten or more counts support this clonotype. The J gene is TRBJ2-3, the V gene TRBV28; TRBD2 matches at 12 bases. The length of the CDR3 is 19 residues. Germline assignment: CDR1 MDHEN and CDR2 SYDVKM. With V trimmed by 4 bases and J by 3 bases, 14 bases remained unmatched. The DNA of the CDR3 is TGTGCCAGCAGTTCCCCGACAGCTAGCGGGGGGGGAAGGACAGATACGCAGTATTTT. Translating gives CASSSPTASGGGRTDTQYF.

In its sample, this clonotype was seen many times. The V gene is TRBV18, the J gene TRBJ1-2; D ambiguous. Trimming stripped 3 bases from V and 4 bases from J, with 18 bases between. This CDR3 comprises 16 residues. The germline V gene encodes CDR1 KGHSH and CDR2 LQKENI. CDR3 DNA sequence: TGTGCCAGCTCACCCCTCGAAGCAGGCGAAGGCTATGGCTACACCTTC. Translated: CASSPLEAGEGYGYTF.

This clonotype was observed at least ten times. The chain has TRBV2 and TRBJ2-1; TRBD1 matches at 8 bases. Germline V gene sequence: CDR1 SNHLY, CDR2 FYNNEI. This CDR3 has 14 residues. The junction had 4 bases not matched to a gene; V was cut back by 7 bases and J by 2 bases. CDR3 DNA sequence: TGTGCCAGCATGGACAGGGCAACCTACAATGAGCAGTTCTTC. It yields the protein CASMDRATYNEQFF.

This clonotype showed up many times. V is TRBV20-1 and J is TRBJ2-7; 7 bases agree with TRBD2. The CDR3 consists of 14 residues. The germline CDR1 and CDR2 sequences are DFQATT and SNEGSKA (reference sequence). The V segment lost 5 bases and the J segment 1 base; nucleotides outside the gene matches: 8. CDR3: CSARLAELSYEQYF. The CDR3 nucleotides are TGCAGTGCTCGTCTAGCGGAACTATCCTACGAGCAGTACTTC.

This clonotype has more than one count but fewer than ten. V gene TRBV18 combines with J gene TRBJ2-2; 7 bases are shared with TRBD2. CDR1 and CDR2 (germline): KGHSH, LQKENI. V lost 4 bases, J lost 0 bases, and 2 bases stayed unmatched. The CDR3 length is 15 residues. In nucleotides, the CDR3 is TGTGCCAGCTCACGGGACTATACGAACACCGGGGAGCTGTTTTTT. Translated, it gives CASSRDYTNTGELFF.

This clonotype was detected ten times or more. V is TRBV2 and J is TRBJ2-1, with D perhaps matching TRBD1 or TRBD2 (6 bases each). CDR1 is SNHLY, CDR2 FYNNEI, per germline. The V end was cut by 3 bases, the J end by 9 bases, with 12 bases between. The CDR3 covers 13 residues. The CDR3, as DNA: TGTGCCAGCAGTGAGGTCGAGGGGGGTGAGCAGTTCTTC. Its translation: CASSEVEGGEQFF.

V gene TRBV7-6 combines with J gene TRBJ1-2, with 8 bases aligning to TRBD1. CDR1 SGHVS and CDR2 FNYEAQ come from the germline V gene. The trim removed 2 bases at V and 6 bases at J, leaving 8 bases unmatched. The CDR3 spans 15 residues. This chain's CDR3 is CASSLTPGGGDGYTF. The CDR3 nucleotides read TGTGCCAGCAGCTTAACCCCAGGGGGCGGCGATGGCTACACCTTC.